This TCR beta chain was found in a study of somatic mutations in cytotoxic T cells in rheumatoid arthritis. Germline CDR1 MDHEN, CDR2 SYDVKM. The CDR3 is made up of 13 amino acids. The germline V and J ends were trimmed by 6 bases and 2 bases, with 11 bases remaining between them. After CD4+ and CD8+ cells were isolated by positive magnetic bead selection, their purity was checked by flow cytometry. TCRdb's table, derived via immunoSEQ multiplex PCR, lists solely in-frame clones and lacks some. Among some 26,000 clones listed, 82% were seen once. The chain combines TRBV28 with TRBJ2-7; no clear D gene. The receptor was isolated from a man aged 50-60 years in good health. The source material was CD8+ T cells sorted from blood. In DNA form, the CDR3 reads TGTGCCAGCAGACCACACTGGGCCTACGAGCAGTACTTC. Encoded protein: CASRPHWAYEQYF. Complete variable domain (other parts from reference TRBV28 and TRBJ2-7): DVKVTQSSRYLVKRTGEKVFLECVQDMDHENMFWYRQDPGLGLRLIYFSYDVKMKEKGDIPEGYSVSREKKERFSLILESASTNQTSMYLCASRPHWAYEQYFGPGTRLTVT.